This T cell receptor (beta chain) derives from a study of blood T cell dynamics during melanoma immunotherapy. Sequenced by immunoSEQ multiplex PCR; TCRdb stores in-frame clones only, minus some. The data show 15,000 to 20,000 clones, 83% seen once. Sample time point: pre-treatment baseline. Trimming shortened V by 3 bases and J by 10 bases, and 10 bases separated the two germline ends. The CDR3 loop spans 12 amino acids. CDR1 is MDHEN and CDR2 is SYDVKM in the germline V gene. The chain has TRBV28 and TRBJ2-1, with a weak D call TRBD2 (5 bases). Sequenced here: blood, sampled from a patient treated with checkpoint blockade. The TCR originated in a human donor with melanoma. The CDR3 DNA reads as TGTGCCAGCAGTTTTCGGGGAATCGAGCAGTTCTTC. Its protein is CASSFRGIEQFF.